This TCR beta chain was observed in a study of CD8 T cells in Susac syndrome. Findings and limits, study-wide: The authors acknowledged that their TCR sequencing and HLA analysis involved a relatively small number of individuals.

For this clonotype: As yet, its antigen is unknown.

Reverse transcription used about 0.45 to 1 ug RNA and random hexamers. Amplification of TCR beta CDR3 used immunoSEQ multiplex PCR across 54 Vbeta and 13 Jbeta. TCRdb used MiXCR to reprocess the immunoSEQ multiplex PCR reads, holding one entry per CDR3 protein. The table has approximately 190,000 distinct CDR3 sequences, roughly 96% seen once. Sequencing of TCR beta was carried out in blood CD8+ and CD4+ T cells. Treatment-naive patients with stable or active relapsing-remitting disease were the multiple sclerosis controls. In germline, CDR1 is SQVTM, CDR2 ANQGSEA. The V and J ends lost 3 bases and 4 bases respectively, with 12 bases between them. There are 13 residues in the CDR3.

The receptor's source is a human donor with multiple sclerosis. The sample comprised CD4+ T cells from PBMCs. The chain is built from TRBV29-1 and TRBJ1-1, with D unresolved. CDR3 protein: CSVEGPVTTEAFF. Written as DNA, the CDR3 is TGCAGCGTTGAGGGCCCAGTAACCACTGAAGCTTTCTTT.